This TCR beta chain was recorded in a study of blood T cell repertoires in COVID-19. Data came from immunoSEQ multiplex PCR; TCRdb stores just in-frame clones and leaves some out. Among roughly 160,000 clones listed, 86% were seen once. J was trimmed by 8 bases and V by 6 bases; bases with no gene match: 5. The germline CDR1 and CDR2 sequences are DFQATT and SNEGSKA (reference sequence). This CDR3 is 11 amino acids long. Input material: peripheral blood. This TCR derives from a man in his late teens or twenties with acute or convalescent COVID-19. The J gene is TRBJ1-2, the V gene TRBV20-1, with TRBD1 identical over 8 bases. CDR3 residues: CSANRGLGYTF. The DNA for the CDR3 is TGCAGTGCCAACAGGGGGTTGGGCTACACCTTC.